A selection of T cell receptor beta chains follows, all from one sample in a study of PD-1 blockade in classical Hodgkin lymphoma. The protocol was immunoSEQ multiplex PCR, while the TCRdb copy is restricted to in-frame clones and leaves out a portion. The repertoire includes roughly 20,000 clones, 86% of them detected once, and around 14% sits in the top ten. Sequenced here: peripheral blood mononuclear cells (PBMCs), sampled before the second cycle of nivolumab. These receptor sequences come from a human donor with classical Hodgkin lymphoma. CDR3s include the opening cysteine and the closing phenylalanine or tryptophan. Fields, in order: J gene, clone size, V gene, D gene, CDR3 DNA, CDR3 protein. D genes are given only for firm matches. Only some rows state a clone size, as once, few, many or a class for expanded clones.

>TRBJ1-5|.|TRBV6-5|.
TGTGCCTCCCGGGACACCGATAGCAATCAGCCCCAGCATTTT
CASRDTDSNQPQHF
>TRBJ2-3|.|TRBV19|TRBD2
TGTGCCAGTAGTCCCAGACTAGGCGGGAGGACAGATACGCAGTATTTT
CASSPRLGGRTDTQYF
>TRBJ1-5|.|TRBV4-2|.
TGTGCCAGCAGCCAGGGACCGGACAATCAGCCCCAGCATTTT
CASSQGPDNQPQHF
>TRBJ2-5|.|TRBV5-1|.
TGCGCCAGCAGCTTGGGGGCCGTCCAAGAGACCCAGTACTTC
CASSLGAVQETQYF
>TRBJ1-5|.|TRBV7-8|.
TGTGCCAGCGGCTTATCCGGGGGCAATCAGCCCCAGCATTTT
CASGLSGGNQPQHF
>TRBJ2-2|.|TRBV19|TRBD2
TGTGCCAGTAGTACCCTAGCGGGGAACTTCCCCGGGGAGCTGTTTTTT
CASSTLAGNFPGELFF
>TRBJ1-1|once|TRBV7-9|.
TGTGCCAGCAGCTTAGAAACTATGAACACTGAAGCTTTCTTT
CASSLETMNTEAFF
>TRBJ1-6|.|TRBV4-3|.
TGCGCCAGCAGCCAAGTAGAGGGGGGGCTTAATTCACCCCTCCACTTT
CASSQVEGGLNSPLHF
>TRBJ2-3|.|TRBV5-1|.
TGCGCCAGCAGCCCCCTGGGCGACTCCACAGATACGCAGTATTTT
CASSPLGDSTDTQYF
>TRBJ2-2|.|TRBV11-3|.
TGTGCCAGCAGCTTAGCCCCCAGCGCCGGGGAGCTGTTTTTT
CASSLAPSAGELFF
>TRBJ1-2|.|TRBV7-8|.
TGTGCCAGCACCCCCCGGGACTCTAAAAACTATGGCTACACCTTC
CASTPRDSKNYGYTF
>TRBJ1-3|.|TRBV19|.
TGTGCCAGTAGTTTCCTAGGGCAGGCCTCTGGAAACACCATATATTTT
CASSFLGQASGNTIYF
>TRBJ1-1|.|TRBV5-1|.
TGCGCCAGCAGCTGGGCGGGACAAAGCATGAACACTGAAGCTTTCTTT
CASSWAGQSMNTEAFF
>TRBJ2-1|.|TRBV7-3|.
TGTGCCAGCAGCTTATTCGGCGGTGAGCAGTTCTTC
CASSLFGGEQFF
>TRBJ1-2|.|TRBV4-3|.
TGCGCCAGCAGCCAAGGTCCGGGATCGGAACGTAACTATGGCTACACCTTC
CASSQGPGSERNYGYTF
>TRBJ1-2|.|TRBV7-8|.
TGTGCCAGCAGCTTGGGGGAGGGTGGCTACACCTTC
CASSLGEGGYTF
>TRBJ2-3|.|TRBV5-1|TRBD2
TGCGCCAGCAGCTCCGGGGGGGCGAGCACAGATACGCAGTATTTT
CASSSGGASTDTQYF
>TRBJ1-3|.|TRBV6-1|.
TGTGCCAGCAGTGAAATCTTGAACTCTGGAAACACCATATATTTT
CASSEILNSGNTIYF
>TRBJ2-5|.|TRBV5-1|TRBD2
TGCGCCAGCGGACCCGGAGCGGGGGGGCAAGAGACCCAGTACTTC
CASGPGAGGQETQYF
>TRBJ1-5|.|TRBV7-9|.
TGTGCCAGCAGCTTCGGTCACAATCAGCCCCAGCATTTT
CASSFGHNQPQHF
>TRBJ2-1|.|TRBV18|TRBD2
TGTGCCAGCTCACCACCCGGGGAGGGAGGCAATGAGCAGTTCTTC
CASSPPGEGGNEQFF
>TRBJ1-1|.|TRBV7-9|.
TGTGCCAGCAGCTTAGAGGGAGGAAGGGCTGAAGCTTTCTTT
CASSLEGGRAEAFF
>TRBJ2-7|.|TRBV4-1|.
TGCGCCAGCAGCCAGCCGGGACGGACAACCTACGAGCAGTACTTC
CASSQPGRTTYEQYF
>TRBJ2-5|.|TRBV6-6|.
TGTGCCAGCAGTTTCCCAGGGGAGGCAGAGACCCAGTACTTC
CASSFPGEAETQYF
>TRBJ1-2|.|TRBV7-9|TRBD1
TGTGCCAGCAGCTTAGCAGGGACAGACGGTGGCTACACCTTC
CASSLAGTDGGYTF
>TRBJ2-7|large|TRBV7-3|TRBD1
TGTGCCAGCAGCTCTAGGACAGGAGCAACCTACGAGCAGTACTTC
CASSSRTGATYEQYF
>TRBJ2-7|.|TRBV6-1|TRBD1
TGTGCCAGCATCAGAGTTCAGGGGGCAATCGAGCAGTACTTC
CASIRVQGAIEQYF